The TCR beta chain under discussion was sequenced for a study of blood T cell repertoires in COVID-19. In germline, CDR1 is SGHTA, CDR2 FQGNSA. The CDR3 extends over 14 amino acids. Trimming cost V 1 base and J 9 bases, with 13 bases left between them. Profiled with immunoSEQ multiplex PCR; TCRdb holds only in-frame clones, not every one. The table lists fewer than 85,000 clones, 70% to 85% of them singletons. Sequencing input: peripheral blood. V usage is TRBV7-2 and J usage is TRBJ2-1, with a tentative D call TRBD2 (5 bases). The TCR sequence derives from an older woman with acute or convalescent COVID-19. Here the CDR3 reads CASSLGVVAGEQFF. In DNA form, the CDR3 reads TGTGCCAGCAGCTTAGGGGTAGTCGCGGGTGAGCAGTTCTTC.